Each of the 8 T cell receptor beta chains below was sequenced from the same sample in a study of T cell repertoires in cytomegalovirus infection. The antigens for these receptors are not known. TCRdb redid the calling of the reads with MiXCR, one entry per CDR3 protein. The table has roughly 920,000 distinct CDR3 sequences, roughly 31% seen once. The material was cultured CD8+ T cells from PBMCs, obtained from culture after CMV antigen stimulation. These receptors were collected from a human donor in good health (CMV status not recorded). Some clones in this sample may be carry-over from other donors' samples.

The rearrangement joins TRBV18 to TRBJ2-7; unclear D gene. V lost 3 bases, J lost 5 bases, and 20 bases lay in between. Per germline, CDR1 KGHSH and CDR2 LQKENI. This CDR3 is 16 amino acids long. Here the CDR3 DNA reads TGTGCCAGCTCACCCTTCCCGGCAGCTCCTACCCACGAGCAGTACGTC. Encoded protein: CASSPFPAAPTHEQYV.

This clonotype was counted ten times or more. The J gene is TRBJ2-2, the V gene TRBV11-1, with 8 bases matching TRBD1. The CDR3 has 14 amino acids. Germline loops: CDR1 SGHAT, CDR2 FQDESV (reference sequence). J lost 4 bases, V lost 4 bases, and 2 bases had no gene match. The CDR3 DNA is TGTGCCAGCAGCTCGGACAGGGTCACCGGGGAGCTGTTTTTT. Translation gives CASSSDRVTGELFF.

J is TRBJ1-1 and V is TRBV25-1; D is unresolved. Per germline, CDR1 MGHDK and CDR2 SYGVNS. Trimming shortened V by 5 bases and J by 3 bases, and 13 bases separated the two germline ends. This CDR3 spans 14 amino acids. The chain's CDR3 is CASSSKTLDTEAFF. The CDR3 nucleotides are TGTGCCAGCAGTTCAAAGACTTTGGACACTGAAGCTTTCTTT. Using reference TRBV25-1 and TRBJ1-1 for the parts outside the CDR3, the full variable domain is EADIYQTPRYLVIGTGKKITLECSQTMGHDKMYWYQQDPGMELHLIHYSYGVNSTEKGDLSSESTVSRIRTEHFPLTLESARPSHTSQYLCASSSKTLDTEAFFGQGTRLTVV.

There are a few counts of this clonotype. The rearrangement joins TRBV18 to TRBJ1-2, with D tentatively TRBD1 (5 bases). The length of the CDR3 is 15 residues. Trimming pared 6 bases from V and 4 bases from J, leaving 18 bases between. Germline loops: CDR1 KGHSH, CDR2 LQKENI. CDR3 DNA sequence: TGTGCCAGCTCCCGGGGACGGGGCCCGCCCTATGGCTACACCTTC. Translation: CASSRGRGPPYGYTF.

This clonotype showed up just a few times. This sequence joins TRBV5-5 and TRBJ2-1; the match to TRBD2 covers 9 bases. V trimming: 0 bases; J trimming: 4 bases; junction bases outside the gene matches: 5. This CDR3 comprises 16 residues. In germline, CDR1 is SGHKS, CDR2 YYEKEE (reference sequence). This CDR3 reads CASSLGVAGAYNEQFF. The CDR3 region has the DNA TGTGCCAGCAGCTTGGGGGTAGCGGGGGCATACAATGAGCAGTTCTTC.

This clonotype showed up just a few times. The junction and the germline gene differ at one end; a read error may be behind it. The chain combines TRBV13 with TRBJ1-1; D uncertain. Germline V gives CDR1 PRHDT, CDR2 FYEKMQ (reference sequence). This CDR3 spans 14 amino acids. The CDR3 here is CASSLGLRNTEAFF. In DNA form, the CDR3 reads TGTGCCAGCAGTTTAGGACTCCGGAACACTGAAGCTTTCTTT.

This clonotype was seen ten or more times. The J gene is TRBJ2-2, the V gene TRBV7-2; D is undetermined. From germline, CDR1 is SGHTA and CDR2 FQGNSA. The CDR3 loop spans 13 amino acids. V was pared by 7 bases and J by 2 bases, with 8 bases between. The CDR3 bases are TGTGCCAGCATTGAAGAAAACACCGGGGAGCTGTTTTTT. Amino acids: CASIEENTGELFF.

The chain recombines TRBV6-1 with TRBJ2-7; D is ambiguous. Germline CDR1 is MNHNS and CDR2 is SASEGT. This CDR3 has 14 amino acids. The V end was cut by 3 bases, the J end by 2 bases, with 11 bases between. CDR3 protein: CASSDTIYPYEQYF. CDR3 nucleotide sequence: TGTGCCAGCAGTGACACCATTTACCCCTACGAGCAGTACTTC.